This TCR beta chain was identified during a study of blood T cell repertoires in COVID-19. Study overall: The samples span acute and convalescent COVID-19 from the United States, Italy and Spain. PBMCs, B-cell-depleted T cells, or T cells were the source of the cDNA or gDNA that made up the material.

Original handling: The authors estimated nucleated cell counts from reference gene primer amplification. Produced via immunoSEQ multiplex PCR; TCRdb's table is partial and in-frame only. That table gives V, J and clone size, and the DNA gave D and trimming. Here the sample spans more than 110,000 clones, roughly four fifths being singletons. The sequenced sample was peripheral blood. This TCR was sampled from a woman of 80 years or more with acute or convalescent COVID-19.

CDR3: CASREGTVVGYGYTF. As DNA, the CDR3 is TGTGCCAGCAGGGAAGGGACTGTCGTCGGCTATGGCTACACCTTC. The genes are TRBV5-6 and TRBJ1-2; D might be TRBD1 (5 bases). CDR3 length: 15 residues. Trimming pared 5 bases from V and 4 bases from J, leaving 18 bases between. CDR1 and CDR2 from the germline V gene are SGHDT and YYEEEE.